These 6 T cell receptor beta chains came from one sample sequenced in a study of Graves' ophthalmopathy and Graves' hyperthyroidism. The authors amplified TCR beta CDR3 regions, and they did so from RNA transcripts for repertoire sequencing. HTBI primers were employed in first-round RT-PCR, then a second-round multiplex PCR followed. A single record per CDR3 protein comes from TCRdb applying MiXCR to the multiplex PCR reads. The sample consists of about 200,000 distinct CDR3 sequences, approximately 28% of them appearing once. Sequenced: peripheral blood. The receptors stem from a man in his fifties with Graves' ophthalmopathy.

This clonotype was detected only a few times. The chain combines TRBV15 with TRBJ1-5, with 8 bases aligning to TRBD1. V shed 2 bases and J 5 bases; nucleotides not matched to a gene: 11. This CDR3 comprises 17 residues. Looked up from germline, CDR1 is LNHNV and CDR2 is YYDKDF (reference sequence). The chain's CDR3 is CATSRTRDRPTDQPQHF. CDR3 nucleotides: TGTGCCACCAGCAGAACCCGGGACAGGCCAACCGATCAGCCCCAGCATTTT.

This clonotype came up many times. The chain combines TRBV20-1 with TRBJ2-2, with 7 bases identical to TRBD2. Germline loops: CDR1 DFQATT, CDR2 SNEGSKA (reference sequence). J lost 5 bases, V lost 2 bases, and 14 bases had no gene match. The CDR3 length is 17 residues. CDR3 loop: CSARPPGGTIQTGELFF. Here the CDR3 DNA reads TGCAGTGCTAGACCCCCTGGAGGGACTATTCAAACCGGGGAGCTGTTTTTT.

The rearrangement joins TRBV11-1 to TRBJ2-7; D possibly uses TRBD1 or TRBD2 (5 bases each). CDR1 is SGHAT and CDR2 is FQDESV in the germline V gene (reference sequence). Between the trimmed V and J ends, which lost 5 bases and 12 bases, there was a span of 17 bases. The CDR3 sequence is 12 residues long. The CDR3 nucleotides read TGTGCCAGCAGCCGCAGGGAGTACCGGTTGTACTTC. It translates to CASSRREYRLYF.

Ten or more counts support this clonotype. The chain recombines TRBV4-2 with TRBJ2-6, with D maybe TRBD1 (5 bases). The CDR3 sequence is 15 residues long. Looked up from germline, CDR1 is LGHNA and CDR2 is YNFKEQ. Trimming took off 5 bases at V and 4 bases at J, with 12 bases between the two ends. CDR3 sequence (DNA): TGTGCCAGCAGCGAGCAGGGAACGGGGGCCAACGTCCTGACTTTC. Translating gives CASSEQGTGANVLTF.

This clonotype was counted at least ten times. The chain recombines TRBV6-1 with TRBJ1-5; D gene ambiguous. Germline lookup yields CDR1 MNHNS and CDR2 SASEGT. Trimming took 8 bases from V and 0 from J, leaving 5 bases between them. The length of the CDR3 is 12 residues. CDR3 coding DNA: TGTGCCAGCGGATATAGCAATCAGCCCCAGCATTTT. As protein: CASGYSNQPQHF.

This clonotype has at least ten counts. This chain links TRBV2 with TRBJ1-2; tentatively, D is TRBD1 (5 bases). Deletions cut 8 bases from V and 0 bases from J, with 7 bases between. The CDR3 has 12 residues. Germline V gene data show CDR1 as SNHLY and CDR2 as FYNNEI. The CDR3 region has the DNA TGTGCCAGCCAGACAGCTAACTATGGCTACACCTTC. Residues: CASQTANYGYTF.